This T cell receptor beta chain was identified in a study of regulatory T cells in long-lasting Graves disease. Regarding the study as a whole: The TCR repertoire of persistent Graves' patients was less diverse than that of newly diagnosed ones.

Specified time point: newly diagnosed GD, antithyroid drugs for less than 3 months. There was RNA extracted from PBMCs, and the TCR library was made from it. Details on this clonotype: The antigen is unknown.

According to the study, TCR beta libraries were built with iRepertoire HTBI primers and CDR3-region Arm-PCR. TCRdb called the multiplex PCR reads again in MiXCR, with one record for every CDR3 protein. The sample includes around 400,000 distinct CDR3 sequences, over 12% of them seen just once. The CDR3 extends over 15 amino acids. CDR1 is MNHNS and CDR2 is SASEGT in the germline V gene. V lost 10 bases to trimming and J lost 2 bases; unmatched junction nucleotides: 10. The same data also went into a second study, on T cells in Graves' hyperthyroidism and ophthalmopathy.

The gene calls are TRBV6-1 and TRBJ2-2, with 7 bases that match TRBD1. The clonotype comes from a woman between 40 and 55 years old with Graves disease. Source: peripheral blood mononuclear cells (PBMCs), taken at new diagnosis, from a patient treated with antithyroid drugs. CDR3 sequence (DNA): TGTGCCATACGAACGACAGGGCTAAACACCGGGGAGCTGTTTTTT. Protein sequence: CAIRTTGLNTGELFF.